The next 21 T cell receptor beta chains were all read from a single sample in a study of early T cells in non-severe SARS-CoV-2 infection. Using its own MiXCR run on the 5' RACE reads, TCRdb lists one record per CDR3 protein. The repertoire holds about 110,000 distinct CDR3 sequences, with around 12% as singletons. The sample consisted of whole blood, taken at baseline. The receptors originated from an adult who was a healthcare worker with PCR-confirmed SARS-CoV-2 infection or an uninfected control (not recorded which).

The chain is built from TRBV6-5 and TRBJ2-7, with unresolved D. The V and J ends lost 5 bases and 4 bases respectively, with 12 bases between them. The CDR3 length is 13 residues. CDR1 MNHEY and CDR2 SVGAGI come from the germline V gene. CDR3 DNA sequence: TGTGCCAGCAGTGATAGGGTCATTTACGAGCAGTACTTC. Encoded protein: CASSDRVIYEQYF.

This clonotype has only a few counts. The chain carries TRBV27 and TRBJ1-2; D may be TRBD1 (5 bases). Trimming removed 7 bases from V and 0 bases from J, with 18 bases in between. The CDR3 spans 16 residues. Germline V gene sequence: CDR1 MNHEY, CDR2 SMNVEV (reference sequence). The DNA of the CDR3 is TGTGCCAGCACCTCACTCGGGACTCAAGCTAACTATGGCTACACCTTC. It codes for CASTSLGTQANYGYTF.

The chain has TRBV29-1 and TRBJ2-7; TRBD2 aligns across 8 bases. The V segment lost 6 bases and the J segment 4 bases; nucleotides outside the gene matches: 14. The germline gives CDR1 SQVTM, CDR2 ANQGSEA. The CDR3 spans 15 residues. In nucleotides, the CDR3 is TGCAGCGTGGTGCCTCAGACAGCGGGGGCTTACGAGCAGTACTTC. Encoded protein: CSVVPQTAGAYEQYF.

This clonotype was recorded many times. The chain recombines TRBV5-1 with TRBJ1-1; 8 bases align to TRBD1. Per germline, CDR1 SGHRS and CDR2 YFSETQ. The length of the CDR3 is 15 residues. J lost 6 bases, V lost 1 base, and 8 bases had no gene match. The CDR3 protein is CASSLTDRAGAEAFF. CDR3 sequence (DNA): TGCGCCAGCAGCTTGACGGACAGGGCTGGCGCTGAAGCTTTCTTT.

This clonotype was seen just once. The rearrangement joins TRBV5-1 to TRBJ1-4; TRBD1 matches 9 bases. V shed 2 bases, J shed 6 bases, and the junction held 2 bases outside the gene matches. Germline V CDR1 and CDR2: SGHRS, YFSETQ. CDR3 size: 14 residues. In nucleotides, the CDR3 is TGCGCCAGCAGCTTTGGACAGGGGTATGAAAAACTGTTTTTT. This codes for CASSFGQGYEKLFF.

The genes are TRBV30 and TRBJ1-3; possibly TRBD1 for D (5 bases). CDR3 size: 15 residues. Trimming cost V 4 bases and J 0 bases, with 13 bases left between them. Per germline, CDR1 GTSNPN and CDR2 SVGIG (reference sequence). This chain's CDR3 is CAWKTQVYSGNTIYF. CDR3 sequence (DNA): TGTGCCTGGAAGACACAGGTTTACTCTGGAAACACCATATATTTT.

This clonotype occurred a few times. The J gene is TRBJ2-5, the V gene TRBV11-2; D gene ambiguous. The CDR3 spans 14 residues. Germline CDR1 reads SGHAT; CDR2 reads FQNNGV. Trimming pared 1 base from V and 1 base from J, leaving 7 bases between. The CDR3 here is CASSLGSVQETQYF. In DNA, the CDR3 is TGTGCCAGCAGCTTAGGTTCAGTCCAAGAGACCCAGTACTTC.

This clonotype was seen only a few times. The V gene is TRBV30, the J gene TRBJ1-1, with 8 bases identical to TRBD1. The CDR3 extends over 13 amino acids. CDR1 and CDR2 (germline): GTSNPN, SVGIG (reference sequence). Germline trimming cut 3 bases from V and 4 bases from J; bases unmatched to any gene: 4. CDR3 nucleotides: TGTGCCTGGAGCGAACAGGGGGGCACTGAAGCTTTCTTT. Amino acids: CAWSEQGGTEAFF.

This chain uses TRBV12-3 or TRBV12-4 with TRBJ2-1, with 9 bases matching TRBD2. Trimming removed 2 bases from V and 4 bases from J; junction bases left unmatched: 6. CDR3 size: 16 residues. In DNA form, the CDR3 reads TGTGCCAGCAGTTTAATCTTAGCGGGAGTGTACAATGAGCAGTTCTTC. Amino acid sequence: CASSLILAGVYNEQFF.

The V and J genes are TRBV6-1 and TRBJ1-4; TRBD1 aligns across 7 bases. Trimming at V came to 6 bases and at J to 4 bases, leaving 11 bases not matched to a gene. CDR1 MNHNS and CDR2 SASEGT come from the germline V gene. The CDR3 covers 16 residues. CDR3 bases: TGTGCCAGCAGCGAACAACCGGGACAGCTTAATGAAAAACTGTTTTTT. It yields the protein CASSEQPGQLNEKLFF.

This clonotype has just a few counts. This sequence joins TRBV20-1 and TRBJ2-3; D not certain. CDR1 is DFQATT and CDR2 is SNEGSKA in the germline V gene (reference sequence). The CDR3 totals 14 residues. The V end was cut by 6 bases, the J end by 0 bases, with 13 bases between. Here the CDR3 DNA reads TGCAGTGCCCCTCCCCACGGGAGCACAGATACGCAGTATTTT. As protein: CSAPPHGSTDTQYF.

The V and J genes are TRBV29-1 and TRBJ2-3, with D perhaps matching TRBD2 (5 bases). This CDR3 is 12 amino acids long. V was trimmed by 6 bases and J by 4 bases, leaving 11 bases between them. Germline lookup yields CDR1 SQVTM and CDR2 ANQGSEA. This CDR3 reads CSVDEGADTQYF. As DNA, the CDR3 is TGCAGCGTGGACGAGGGAGCAGATACGCAGTATTTT.

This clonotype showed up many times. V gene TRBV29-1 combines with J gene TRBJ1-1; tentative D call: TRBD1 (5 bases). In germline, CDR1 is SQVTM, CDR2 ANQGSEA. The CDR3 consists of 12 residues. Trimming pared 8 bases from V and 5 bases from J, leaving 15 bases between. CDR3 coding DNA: TGCAGCTCTCAGGGTACGGGGACTGAAGCTTTCTTT. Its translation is CSSQGTGTEAFF.

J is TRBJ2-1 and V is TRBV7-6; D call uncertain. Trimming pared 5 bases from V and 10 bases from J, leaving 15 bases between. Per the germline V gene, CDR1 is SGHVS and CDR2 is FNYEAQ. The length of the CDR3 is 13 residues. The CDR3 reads CASSLPTSGEQFF. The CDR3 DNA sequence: TGTGCCAGCAGCCTTCCCACGTCCGGGGAGCAGTTCTTC. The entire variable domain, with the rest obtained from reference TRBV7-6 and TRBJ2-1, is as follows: GAGVSQSPRYKVTKRGQDVALRCDPISGHVSLYWYRQALGQGPEFLTYFNYEAQQDKSGLPNDRFSAERPEGSISTLTIQRTEQRDSAMYRCASSLPTSGEQFFGPGTRLTVL.

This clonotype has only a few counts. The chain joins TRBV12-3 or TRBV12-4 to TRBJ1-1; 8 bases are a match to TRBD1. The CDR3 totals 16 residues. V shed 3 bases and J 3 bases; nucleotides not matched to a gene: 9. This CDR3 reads CASSLLAVTGDTEAFF. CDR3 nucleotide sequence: TGTGCCAGCAGTTTGCTGGCGGTGACAGGGGACACTGAAGCTTTCTTT.

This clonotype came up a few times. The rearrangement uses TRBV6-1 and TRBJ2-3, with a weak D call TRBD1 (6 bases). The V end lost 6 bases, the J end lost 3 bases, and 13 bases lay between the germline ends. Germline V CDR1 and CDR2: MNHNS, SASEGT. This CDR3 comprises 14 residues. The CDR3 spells CASRQGMNTDTQYF. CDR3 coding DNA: TGTGCCAGCAGACAGGGCATGAATACAGATACGCAGTATTTT.

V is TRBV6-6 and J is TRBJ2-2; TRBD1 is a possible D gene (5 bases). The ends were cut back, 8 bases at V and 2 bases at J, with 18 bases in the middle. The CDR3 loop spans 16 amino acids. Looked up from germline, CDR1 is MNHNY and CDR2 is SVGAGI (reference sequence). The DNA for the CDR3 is TGTGCCAGCCACCCCAGAGGTCAGGGTAACACCGGGGAGCTGTTTTTT. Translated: CASHPRGQGNTGELFF.

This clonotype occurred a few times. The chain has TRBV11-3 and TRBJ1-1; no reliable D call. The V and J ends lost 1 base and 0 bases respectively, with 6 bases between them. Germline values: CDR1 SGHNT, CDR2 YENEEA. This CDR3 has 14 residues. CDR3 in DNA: TGTGCCAGCAGCTTAGGATCAGTGAACACTGAAGCTTTCTTT. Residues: CASSLGSVNTEAFF.

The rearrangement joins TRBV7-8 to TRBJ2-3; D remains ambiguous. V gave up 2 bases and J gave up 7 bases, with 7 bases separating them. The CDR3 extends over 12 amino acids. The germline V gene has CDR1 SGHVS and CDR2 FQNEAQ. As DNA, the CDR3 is TGTGCCAGCAGCTTATTTGCCCATACGCAGTATTTT. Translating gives CASSLFAHTQYF.

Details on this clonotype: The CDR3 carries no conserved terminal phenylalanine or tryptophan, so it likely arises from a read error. The chain's CDR3 is CASSSHYVGEKLFS. The CDR3, as DNA: TGTGCCAGCAGTTCTCATTATGTGGGGGAAAAACTGTTTTCT. The J gene is TRBJ1-4, the V gene TRBV28; no definite D call. The CDR3 consists of 14 residues. Per the germline V gene, CDR1 is MDHEN and CDR2 is SYDVKM. V was pared by 4 bases and J by 8 bases, with 14 bases between.

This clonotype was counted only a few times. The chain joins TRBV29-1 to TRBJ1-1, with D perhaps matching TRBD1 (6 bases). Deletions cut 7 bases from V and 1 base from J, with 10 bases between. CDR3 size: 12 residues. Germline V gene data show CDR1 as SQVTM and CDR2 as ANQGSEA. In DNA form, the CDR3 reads TGCAGCGGGAAGACAGGGAACACTGAAGCTTTCTTT. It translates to CSGKTGNTEAFF.